A single sample gave rise to the 31 T cell receptor beta chains below, sequenced in a study of blood T cell repertoires in COVID-19. TCRdb keeps only in-frame clones here, not all; method: immunoSEQ multiplex PCR. The table includes some 140,000 clones, about 86% detected once. Sequences were obtained from PBMCs or T cells enriched from blood (not recorded which). The receptors were sampled from a man aged 50 to 59 who had recovered from COVID-19.

The chain recombines TRBV2 with TRBJ2-3, with D perhaps matching TRBD1 (6 bases). The CDR3 covers 14 residues. The germline V and J ends were trimmed by 7 bases and 0 bases, with 11 bases remaining between them. Per germline, CDR1 SNHLY and CDR2 FYNNEI. The CDR3 loop is CASIQGLSTDTQYF. DNA of the CDR3: TGTGCCAGCATTCAGGGGTTAAGCACAGATACGCAGTATTTT.

V and J are TRBV28 and TRBJ2-3, with 8 bases that match TRBD1. The CDR3 has 18 amino acids. J lost 1 base, V lost 1 base, and 10 bases had no gene match. The germline gives CDR1 MDHEN, CDR2 SYDVKM. The CDR3 region is CASSLYRQGPGGTDTQYF. DNA for the CDR3: TGTGCCAGCAGTTTATACCGACAGGGGCCGGGTGGCACAGATACGCAGTATTTT.

The rearrangement uses TRBV5-6 and TRBJ1-5, with 8 bases that match TRBD1. The germline CDR1 and CDR2 sequences are SGHDT and YYEEEE. This CDR3 contains 16 residues. V shed 2 bases, J shed 4 bases, and the junction held 8 bases outside the gene matches. The CDR3 protein is CASSLKSRTGNQPQHF. In DNA form, the CDR3 reads TGTGCCAGCAGCTTAAAGAGTCGGACAGGGAATCAGCCCCAGCATTTT.

J is TRBJ2-7 and V is TRBV6-2 or TRBV6-3; 9 bases map to TRBD1. CDR1 is MNHEY and CDR2 is SVGEGT in the germline V gene. The CDR3 extends over 18 amino acids. The V gene end was trimmed by 0 bases and the J gene end by 2 bases; junction bases not matched to a gene: 11. The CDR3 region is CASSYSVGFGTGTYEQYF. In nucleotides, the CDR3 is TGTGCCAGCAGTTACTCGGTTGGTTTCGGGACAGGGACCTACGAGCAGTACTTC.

V is TRBV7-2 and J is TRBJ2-5; D unresolved. CDR3 length: 15 residues. Germline V gives CDR1 SGHTA, CDR2 FQGNSA. V lost 5 bases and J lost 6, with 19 bases in between. The DNA for the CDR3 is TGTGCCAGCAGCCCAGCAACTGACACCTATCAGACCCAGTACTTC. Encoded protein: CASSPATDTYQTQYF.

The V and J genes are TRBV7-8 and TRBJ2-7; D unclear. There are 12 residues in the CDR3. The germline V gene has CDR1 SGHVS and CDR2 FQNEAQ. Trimming stripped 5 bases from V and 4 bases from J, with 9 bases between. This CDR3 reads CASSRPNYEQYF. The CDR3 DNA reads TGTGCCAGCAGCCGCCCTAATTACGAGCAGTACTTC.

The chain recombines TRBV6-2 or TRBV6-3 with TRBJ2-7; D remains ambiguous. The CDR3 extends over 18 amino acids. The germline V and J ends were trimmed by 0 bases and 4 bases, with 22 bases remaining between them. Germline V gene sequence: CDR1 MNHEY, CDR2 SVGEGT. DNA of the CDR3: TGTGCCAGCAGTTACTCTTTTGAGTCAGGTGTTGGTTTTTACGAGCAGTACTTC. Its protein is CASSYSFESGVGFYEQYF.

The rearrangement links TRBV7-9 to TRBJ2-5; D is uncertain. Germline V gene lookup returns CDR1 SEHNR and CDR2 FQNEAQ (reference sequence). The V end lost 1 base, the J end lost 2 bases, and 5 bases lay between the germline ends. The CDR3 totals 13 residues. The CDR3 bases are TGTGCCAGCAGCTTAGTCGGGCAAGAGACCCAGTACTTC. Amino acid sequence: CASSLVGQETQYF.

The chain joins TRBV4-3 to TRBJ2-1; 9 nucleotides agree with TRBD1. This CDR3 has 16 amino acids. CDR1 is LGHNA, CDR2 YSLEER, per germline. Trimming took 4 bases from V and 4 from J; bases not matched to a gene: 8. CDR3 loop: CASSPRGQGSYNEQFF. The CDR3 nucleotides read TGCGCCAGCAGCCCCAGGGGACAGGGTAGTTACAATGAGCAGTTCTTC.

This clone appeared a few times. The chain is built from TRBV18 and TRBJ1-1, with TRBD1 matching 8 bases. Per germline, CDR1 KGHSH and CDR2 LQKENI. The CDR3 is 15 residues long. Losses at the gene ends were 3 bases for V and 0 bases for J; bases not matched to a gene: 3. The CDR3 bases are TGTGCCAGCTCACCGCGGGACAGGCTGAACACTGAAGCTTTCTTT. It encodes CASSPRDRLNTEAFF.

The chain couples TRBV5-1 to TRBJ2-2; 7 bases map to TRBD1. Germline assignment: CDR1 SGHRS and CDR2 YFSETQ. The CDR3 contains 15 residues. V lost 5 bases to trimming and J lost 2 bases; unmatched junction nucleotides: 6. The CDR3 loop reads CASRSGTANTGELFF. The DNA of the CDR3 is TGCGCCAGCAGGTCCGGGACAGCCAACACCGGGGAGCTGTTTTTT.

This clone was recorded only once. J is TRBJ2-3 and V is TRBV11-3; 13 bases are shared with TRBD2. This CDR3 region has 16 residues. V shed 5 bases, J shed 3 bases, and the junction held 5 bases outside the gene matches. Germline values: CDR1 SGHNT, CDR2 YENEEA. The CDR3 DNA reads TGTGCCAGCAGCCCAGGGACTAGCGGGGCGACAGATACGCAGTATTTT. Translated: CASSPGTSGATDTQYF. Complete variable domain (other parts from reference TRBV11-3 and TRBJ2-3): EAGVVQSPRYKIIEKKQPVAFWCNPISGHNTLYWYLQNLGQGPELLIRYENEEAVDDSQLPKDRFSAERLKGVDSTLKIQPAELGDSAVYLCASSPGTSGATDTQYFGPGTRLTVL.

The CDR3 DNA reads TGCGCCAGCAGGGTCCCGCGGCAGGGTCTCTCCGGGGAGCTGTTTTTT. As protein: CASRVPRQGLSGELFF. The rearrangement links TRBV5-1 to TRBJ2-2, with a weak D call TRBD1 (5 bases). CDR1 SGHRS and CDR2 YFSETQ come from the germline V gene. V was shortened by 5 bases and J by 6 bases, with 20 bases between the two germline ends. This CDR3 is 16 amino acids long.

This clone is a singleton in its sample. The chain has TRBV6-5 and TRBJ2-3; 8 nucleotides line up with TRBD2. V was clipped by 6 bases and J by 4 bases; unmatched bases: 9. The CDR3 totals 15 residues. Germline loops: CDR1 MNHEY, CDR2 SVGAGI. The CDR3 region is CASSPRTSMPDTQYF. In DNA, the CDR3 is TGTGCCAGCAGCCCCAGGACTAGCATGCCAGATACGCAGTATTTT.

There are a few counts of this clone. The rearrangement links TRBV5-5 to TRBJ1-2; the match to TRBD1 covers 10 bases. In germline, CDR1 is SGHKS, CDR2 YYEKEE (reference sequence). CDR3 length: 18 residues. The trim removed 2 bases at V and 4 bases at J, leaving 14 bases unmatched. The CDR3 DNA reads as TGTGCCAGCAGCTTATCCGGGACAGGGGACCCCGAGGTCTATGGCTACACCTTC. It codes for CASSLSGTGDPEVYGYTF.

This clone has just a few counts. The chain links TRBV2 to TRBJ1-4; 9 nucleotides agree with TRBD1. The V segment lost 8 bases and the J segment 7 bases; nucleotides outside the gene matches: 8. CDR3 size: 14 residues. CDR1 is SNHLY and CDR2 is FYNNEI in the germline V gene. The CDR3 sequence is CASQNRGLFEKLFF. The CDR3 DNA is TGTGCCAGCCAAAACAGGGGGCTTTTTGAAAAACTGTTTTTT.

This chain links TRBV14 with TRBJ1-1, with 8 positions matching TRBD1. The CDR3 length is 16 residues. Germline V lookup: CDR1 SGHDN, CDR2 FVKESK. J was trimmed by 9 bases and V by 0 bases; bases with no gene match: 12. CDR3 protein: CASSQEDRVMSKQAFF. As DNA, the CDR3 is TGTGCCAGCAGCCAAGAGGACAGGGTAATGTCGAAGCAAGCTTTCTTT.

The chain is built from TRBV6-2 or TRBV6-3 and TRBJ1-6; no clear D gene. The CDR3 runs 12 residues. CDR1 is MNHEY and CDR2 is SVGEGT in the germline V gene. Trimming stripped 2 bases from V and 8 bases from J, with 4 bases between. CDR3 protein: CASSYPHSPLHF. CDR3 coding DNA: TGTGCCAGCAGTTACCCTCATTCACCCCTCCACTTT.

To note about this clone: The junction shows a germline mismatch at one end, possibly a read error. The chain has TRBV7-7 and TRBJ2-5, with 9 bases lining up with TRBD2. Germline lookup yields CDR1 SSHAT and CDR2 FNYEAQ (reference sequence). The CDR3 covers 15 residues. The CDR3 nucleotides read TGTGCTAGCAGCTTACGGCGGGGGGGCCGAGAGACCCAGTACTTC. This gives the protein CASSLRRGGRETQYF.

This rearrangement joins TRBV7-8 to TRBJ2-5; the D gene is possibly TRBD2 (6 bases). The germline CDR1 and CDR2 sequences are SGHVS and FQNEAQ. The CDR3 runs to 15 residues. Trimming shortened V by 5 bases and J by 1 base, and 14 bases separated the two germline ends. The CDR3 sequence: CASSPSGRGQETQYF. In DNA, the CDR3 is TGTGCCAGCAGCCCCTCGGGGCGGGGCCAAGAGACCCAGTACTTC.

The rearrangement joins TRBV7-6 to TRBJ2-7; TRBD1 agrees at 9 bases. CDR1 is SGHVS and CDR2 is FNYEAQ in the germline V gene. Trimming at V came to 2 bases and at J to 2 bases, leaving 4 bases not matched to a gene. The CDR3 covers 15 residues. CDR3 bases: TGTGCCAGCAGCTTATCGACAGGGGGGCCCTACGAGCAGTACTTC. It specifies CASSLSTGGPYEQYF.

The chain uses TRBV10-2 and TRBJ2-1; 11 nucleotides agree with TRBD2. CDR1 and CDR2 (germline): WSHSY, SAAADI. CDR3 length: 13 residues. Losses at the gene ends were 10 bases for V and 7 bases for J; bases not matched to a gene: 6. The CDR3 nucleotides are TGCGCCACCTTAGCGGGGGGGTTTAATGAGCAGTTCTTC. Encoded protein: CATLAGGFNEQFF.

This clone was observed at least ten times. This sequence joins TRBV12-5 and TRBJ1-1; possible D gene TRBD1, 6 bases. CDR1 is LGHNT, CDR2 FRNRAP, per germline. V dropped 3 bases and J dropped 1 base, with 24 bases sitting between them. There are 19 residues in the CDR3. CDR3 residues: CASGLFPTLTGLGNTEAFF. The CDR3 DNA is TGTGCTAGTGGTTTATTCCCCACGTTAACAGGGCTGGGGAACACTGAAGCTTTCTTT. The whole variable domain, remainder taken from reference TRBV12-5 and TRBJ1-1, is DARVTQTPRHKVTEMGQEVTMRCQPILGHNTVFWYRQTMMQGLELLAYFRNRAPLDDSGMPKDRFSAEMPDATLATLKIQPSEPRDSAVYFCASGLFPTLTGLGNTEAFFGQGTRLTVV.

This chain connects TRBV9 to TRBJ1-1, with a possible D match to TRBD1 (6 bases). Germline V gene data show CDR1 as SGDLS and CDR2 as YYNGEE. Trimming shortened V by 0 bases and J by 5 bases, and 14 bases separated the two germline ends. CDR3 size: 15 residues. The CDR3 bases are TGTGCCAGCAGCGTAGGGCTGAAGGGGGGGACTGAAGCTTTCTTT. It specifies CASSVGLKGGTEAFF.

The gene calls are TRBV27 and TRBJ2-7; no definite D call. Trimming took 8 bases from V and 1 from J, leaving 6 bases between them. The CDR3 is made up of 11 amino acids. Germline V gene lookup returns CDR1 MNHEY and CDR2 SMNVEV (reference sequence). The CDR3 DNA is TGTGCCAGCGGCTTTTCCTACGAGCAGTACTTC. This encodes CASGFSYEQYF.

The chain is built from TRBV3-1 (or the pseudogene TRBV3-2) and TRBJ2-7; 8 bases align to TRBD2. This CDR3 is 15 amino acids long. Per the germline V gene, CDR1 is LGHDT and CDR2 is YNNKEL (reference sequence). V lost 0 bases, J lost 6 bases, and 7 bases stayed unmatched. The CDR3 DNA follows: TGTGCCAGCAGCCAAGAAGGGGCGGGGGGAGGCGAGCAGTACTTC. Translated, it gives CASSQEGAGGGEQYF.

This chain uses TRBV28 with TRBJ2-5, with TRBD1 as a possible D gene (6 bases). The CDR3 consists of 14 residues. The V end lost 7 bases, the J end lost 5 bases, and 17 bases lay between the germline ends. The germline CDR1 and CDR2 sequences are MDHEN and SYDVKM. The CDR3 sequence is CASNPAGGEETQYF. The CDR3 DNA sequence: TGTGCCAGCAATCCCGCTGGGGGCGAGGAGACCCAGTACTTC.

This clone showed up just a few times. The chain has TRBV7-2 and TRBJ1-6, with 7 positions matching TRBD1. There are 16 residues in the CDR3. Trimming cost V 5 bases and J 4 bases; bases outside gene matches: 8. The germline gives CDR1 SGHTA, CDR2 FQGNSA. The CDR3 here is CASSGQQGVYNSPLHF. The CDR3 DNA reads TGTGCCAGCAGCGGTCAGCAGGGGGTTTATAATTCACCCCTCCACTTT.

This clone was observed a single time. Germline is not matched at one junction end, which may reflect a read error. J is TRBJ1-4 and V is TRBV27, with TRBD1 as a possible D gene (5 bases). Looked up from germline, CDR1 is MNHEY and CDR2 is SMNVEV (reference sequence). The CDR3 spans 17 residues. For the CDR3, the DNA is TGTGCCAGCAGTTCTCAGACAGTACTGGGTTCTAACGAAAAACTGTTTTTT. It is translated as CASSSQTVLGSNEKLFF.

This chain links TRBV28 with TRBJ2-1, with TRBD2 identical over 7 bases. The CDR3 loop spans 16 amino acids. Germline CDR1 and CDR2: MDHEN and SYDVKM. V trimming: 3 bases; J trimming: 4 bases; junction bases outside the gene matches: 9. This CDR3 is CASSLLVGGMYNEQFF. The CDR3 nucleotides read TGTGCCAGCAGTTTGTTGGTGGGGGGGATGTACAATGAGCAGTTCTTC.

The chain is built from TRBV5-1 and TRBJ1-2, with D perhaps matching TRBD1 (6 bases). This CDR3 region has 14 residues. The ends were cut back, 4 bases at V and 2 bases at J, with 12 bases in the middle. Germline V lookup: CDR1 SGHRS, CDR2 YFSETQ. In nucleotides, the CDR3 is TGCGCCAGCAGCCCAGGACAGATCAACTATGGCTACACCTTC. Encoded protein: CASSPGQINYGYTF. Looking up the rest from reference TRBV5-1 and TRBJ1-2 gives the full variable domain: KAGVTQTPRYLIKTRGQQVTLSCSPISGHRSVSWYQQTPGQGLQFLFEYFSETQRNKGNFPGRFSGRQFSNSRSEMNVSTLELGDSALYLCASSPGQINYGYTFGSGTRLTVV.